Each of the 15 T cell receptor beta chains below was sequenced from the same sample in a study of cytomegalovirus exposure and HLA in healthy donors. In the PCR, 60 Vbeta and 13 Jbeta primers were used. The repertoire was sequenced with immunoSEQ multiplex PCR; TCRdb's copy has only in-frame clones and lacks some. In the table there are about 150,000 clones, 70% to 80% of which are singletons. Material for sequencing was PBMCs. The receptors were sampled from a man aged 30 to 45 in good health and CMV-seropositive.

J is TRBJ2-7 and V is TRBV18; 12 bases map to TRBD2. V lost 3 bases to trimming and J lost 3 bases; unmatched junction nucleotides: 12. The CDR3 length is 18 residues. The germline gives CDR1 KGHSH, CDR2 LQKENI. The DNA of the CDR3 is TGTGCCAGCTCACCGGCGATGAGTACTAGCGGGAGGTTCTACGAGCAGTACTTC. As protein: CASSPAMSTSGRFYEQYF.

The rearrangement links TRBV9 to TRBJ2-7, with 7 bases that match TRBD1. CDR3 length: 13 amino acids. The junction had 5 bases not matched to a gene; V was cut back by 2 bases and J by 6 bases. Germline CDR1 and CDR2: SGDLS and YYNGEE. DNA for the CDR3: TGTGCCAGCAGCGTGACAGGGTCGGGCGAGCAGTACTTC. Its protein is CASSVTGSGEQYF.

The CDR3 region has the DNA TGTGCTAGTGGTTTAATAGGACTAGCGGAGGCGACCACCTACGAGCAGTACTTC. The encoded protein is CASGLIGLAEATTYEQYF. This rearrangement joins TRBV12-5 to TRBJ2-7; 10 bases agree with TRBD2. In germline, CDR1 is LGHNT, CDR2 FRNRAP. V gave up 3 bases and J gave up 2 bases; unmatched junction bases: 13. This CDR3 is built from 18 residues.

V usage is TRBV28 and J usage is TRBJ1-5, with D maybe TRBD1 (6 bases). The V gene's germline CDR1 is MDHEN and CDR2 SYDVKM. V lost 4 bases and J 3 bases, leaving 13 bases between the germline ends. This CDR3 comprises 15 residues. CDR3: CASSSQGGANQPQHF. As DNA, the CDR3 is TGTGCCAGCAGTTCACAGGGAGGGGCCAATCAGCCCCAGCATTTT.

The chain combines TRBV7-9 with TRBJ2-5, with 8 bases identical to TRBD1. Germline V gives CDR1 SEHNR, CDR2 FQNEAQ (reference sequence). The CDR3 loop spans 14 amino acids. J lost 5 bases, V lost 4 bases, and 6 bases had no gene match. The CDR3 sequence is CASSSQGAGETQYF. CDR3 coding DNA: TGTGCCAGCAGCTCTCAGGGGGCGGGGGAGACCCAGTACTTC.

The CDR3 reads CASSRMGGTYEQYF. CDR3 coding DNA: TGCGCCAGCAGCCGCATGGGGGGGACCTACGAGCAGTACTTC. The chain recombines TRBV4-1 with TRBJ2-7; 7 bases align to TRBD2. The germline V gene encodes CDR1 MGHRA and CDR2 YSYEKL. This CDR3 comprises 14 residues. Unmatched junction bases numbered 5, after V lost 4 bases and J lost 2 bases.

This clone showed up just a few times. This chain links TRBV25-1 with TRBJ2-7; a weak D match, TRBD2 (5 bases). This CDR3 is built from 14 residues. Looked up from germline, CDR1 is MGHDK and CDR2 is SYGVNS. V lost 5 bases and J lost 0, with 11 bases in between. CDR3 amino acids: CASSPAALSYEQYF. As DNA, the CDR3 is TGTGCCAGCAGTCCAGCGGCCCTCTCCTACGAGCAGTACTTC.

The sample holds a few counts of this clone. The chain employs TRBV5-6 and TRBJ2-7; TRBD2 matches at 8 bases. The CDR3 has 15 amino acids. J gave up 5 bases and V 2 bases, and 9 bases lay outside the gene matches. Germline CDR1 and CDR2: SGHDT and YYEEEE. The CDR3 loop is CASSFLGGGRHEQYF. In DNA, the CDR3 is TGTGCCAGCAGCTTCCTGGGGGGCGGGAGGCACGAGCAGTACTTC.

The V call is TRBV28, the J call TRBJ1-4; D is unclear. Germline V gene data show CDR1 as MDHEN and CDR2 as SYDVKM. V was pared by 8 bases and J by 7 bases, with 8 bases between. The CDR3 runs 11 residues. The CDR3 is CASAEGEKLFF. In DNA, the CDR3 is TGTGCCAGCGCCGAGGGTGAAAAACTGTTTTTT.

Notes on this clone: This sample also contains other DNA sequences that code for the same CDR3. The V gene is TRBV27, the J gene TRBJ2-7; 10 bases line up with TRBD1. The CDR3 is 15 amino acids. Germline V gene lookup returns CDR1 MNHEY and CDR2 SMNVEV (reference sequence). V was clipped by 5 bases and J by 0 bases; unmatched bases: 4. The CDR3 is CASSLGTGASYEQYF. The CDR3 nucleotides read TGTGCCAGCAGTCTCGGGACAGGGGCCTCCTACGAGCAGTACTTC.

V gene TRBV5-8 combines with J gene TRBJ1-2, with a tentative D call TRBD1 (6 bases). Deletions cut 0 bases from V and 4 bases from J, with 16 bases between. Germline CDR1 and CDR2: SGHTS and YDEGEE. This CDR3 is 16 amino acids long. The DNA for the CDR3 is TGTGCCAGCAGCTTGGTCGGGGGAGGGGGTAGCTATGGCTACACCTTC. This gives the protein CASSLVGGGGSYGYTF.

This CDR3 is CASSYGTSGIGEQFF. CDR3 DNA: TGTGCCAGCTCGTACGGGACTAGCGGGATTGGTGAGCAGTTCTTC. The chain couples TRBV6-1 to TRBJ2-1, with TRBD2 matching over 13 bases. V was clipped by 8 bases and J by 9 bases; unmatched bases: 10. The CDR3 extends over 15 amino acids. CDR1 is MNHNS and CDR2 is SASEGT in the germline V gene.

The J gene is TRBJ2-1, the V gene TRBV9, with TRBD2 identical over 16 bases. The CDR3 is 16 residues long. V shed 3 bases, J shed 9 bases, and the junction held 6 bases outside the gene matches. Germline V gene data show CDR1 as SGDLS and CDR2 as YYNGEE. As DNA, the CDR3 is TGTGCCAGCAGCGCACCCGGGACTAGCGGGAGGGGTGAGCAGTTCTTC. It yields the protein CASSAPGTSGRGEQFF.

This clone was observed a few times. The CDR3: CASSPDRDGYTF. Written as DNA, the CDR3 is TGTGCCAGCAGTCCGGACAGGGATGGCTACACCTTC. The chain uses TRBV7-9 and TRBJ1-2, with 8 bases lining up with TRBD1. Germline assignment: CDR1 SEHNR and CDR2 FQNEAQ (reference sequence). This CDR3 is built from 12 residues. V shed 6 bases, J shed 6 bases, and the junction held 3 bases outside the gene matches.

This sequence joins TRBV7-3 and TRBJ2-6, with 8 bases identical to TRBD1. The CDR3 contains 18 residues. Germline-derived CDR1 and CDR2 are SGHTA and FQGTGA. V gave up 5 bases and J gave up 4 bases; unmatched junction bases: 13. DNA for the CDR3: TGTGCCAGCAGCGCCTCGGGACAGGCCCCTGGAGGGGCCAACGTCCTGACTTTC. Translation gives CASSASGQAPGGANVLTF.